Shown below are 3 T cell receptor beta chains from a single sample sequenced in a study of blood T cell repertoires in COVID-19. Profiling relied on immunoSEQ multiplex PCR, and the TCRdb table lists in-frame clones only, not all of them. The sample carries a few hundred thousand clones, approximately 88% recorded once. The sequenced sample consisted of peripheral blood. The receptors derive from a woman between 65 and 79 years old with COVID-19, enrolled during active disease.

The J gene is TRBJ1-5, the V gene TRBV11-2; D is unresolved. The germline V gene has CDR1 SGHAT and CDR2 FQNNGV. CDR3 length: 15 residues. V was clipped by 5 bases and J by 1 base, with 12 bases between them. CDR3 amino acids: CASSDGSGSNQPQHF. The DNA of the CDR3 is TGTGCCAGCAGCGACGGAAGCGGCAGCAATCAGCCCCAGCATTTT. Combining the CDR3 with reference TRBV11-2 and TRBJ1-5 gives the whole variable domain EAGVAQSPRYKIIEKRQSVAFWCNPISGHATLYWYQQILGQGPKLLIQFQNNGVVDDSQLPKDRFSAERLKGVDSTLKIQPAKLEDSAVYLCASSDGSGSNQPQHFGDGTRLSIL.

V is TRBV2 and J is TRBJ2-1; a possible D gene is TRBD1 (6 bases). The CDR3 is 14 residues long. CDR1 is SNHLY, CDR2 FYNNEI, per germline. The V and J ends lost 4 bases and 6 bases respectively, with 13 bases between them. CDR3 sequence: CASSGRDMVNEQFF. The DNA for the CDR3 is TGTGCCAGCAGTGGCCGGGACATGGTCAATGAGCAGTTCTTC.

On this clone: Different DNA sequences within this sample yield the same CDR3. The chain carries TRBV2 and TRBJ2-3; D uncertain. Per the germline V gene, CDR1 is SNHLY and CDR2 is FYNNEI. The germline V and J ends were trimmed by 4 bases and 6 bases, with 5 bases remaining between them. This CDR3 contains 11 residues. The CDR3 region has the DNA TGTGCCAGCAGTGTTATCGATACGCAGTATTTT. It specifies CASSVIDTQYF.